What follows is one T cell receptor beta chain and its context. CDR3 length: 16 amino acids. Germline loops: CDR1 MNHEY, CDR2 SVGAGI. V lost 8 bases and J 5 bases, leaving 24 bases between the germline ends. TCRdb reprocessed the 5' RACE reads with MiXCR, giving one entry per CDR3 protein. The table includes tens of thousands of distinct CDR3 sequences, 22% detected once. Tregs were sorted as CD4+CD25+CD127-/low cells. Sequencing was performed on Tregs sorted from a lymph node. The V call is TRBV6-5, the J call TRBJ2-5; tentatively, D is TRBD2 (6 bases). The origin of this receptor is a female donor with breast cancer. CDR3 bases: TGTGCCAGCGGTCCCGGGGTAGCGGAGCCGCCCGAGACCCAGTACTTC. It codes for CASGPGVAEPPETQYF.